This T cell receptor beta chain was captured in a study of blood T cell repertoires in COVID-19. Study details: Spain, Italy and the United States supplied samples that represented acute and convalescent COVID-19. PBMCs, B-cell-depleted T cells, or T cells provided the cDNA or gDNA that made up the material.

In the study's own analysis: Reference gene primer amplification yielded estimated nucleated cell counts. The method was immunoSEQ multiplex PCR; TCRdb's version includes in-frame clones alone and lacks a portion of them. V and J calls and clone size are given by that table; D and trimming were obtained from the DNA. The repertoire holds about 60,000 clones, with 88% as singletons. The germline V gene encodes CDR1 PRHDT and CDR2 FYEKMQ (reference sequence). The CDR3 consists of 12 residues. Trimming shortened V by 10 bases and J by 6 bases, and 16 bases separated the two germline ends. The V call is TRBV13, the J call TRBJ2-7; D gene unclear. What was sequenced was peripheral blood. The source of this sequence is a man in his sixties with acute or convalescent COVID-19. The CDR3 sequence: CATTPGPSEQYF. The CDR3, as DNA: TGTGCCACTACCCCAGGCCCCTCCGAGCAGTACTTC.